A single sample is the source of the 11 T cell receptor beta chains below, sequenced in a study of OX40 agonist ivuxolimab in advanced cancers. TCRdb keeps only in-frame clones here, not all; method: immunoSEQ multiplex PCR. The sample lists 100,000 or so clones; more than 80% were seen once. The sample here was CD4+ or CD8+ T cells sorted from blood, taken in a trial of the OX40 agonist ivuxolimab. Receptors originate from an adult with an advanced solid tumor such as melanoma, head and neck, liver or kidney cancer.

The chain links TRBV10-3 to TRBJ1-5; D gene unclear. The CDR3 has 13 amino acids. Trimming stripped 8 bases from V and 5 bases from J, with 13 bases between. Germline CDR1 and CDR2: ENHRY and SYGVKD. The CDR3 bases are TGTGCCATCGCGACCCAGGAGCATCAGCCCCAGCATTTT. It specifies CAIATQEHQPQHF.

The V gene is TRBV6-5, the J gene TRBJ1-3, with D possibly TRBD1 on 6 matching bases. Per the germline V gene, CDR1 is MNHEY and CDR2 is SVGAGI. Trimming cost V 6 bases and J 2 bases, with 11 bases left between them. The CDR3 sequence is 14 residues long. The CDR3 sequence is CASSRTVPGNTIYF. In DNA, the CDR3 is TGTGCCAGCAGCCGGACAGTCCCTGGAAACACCATATATTTT.

The chain is built from TRBV27 and TRBJ1-1; D might be TRBD1 (5 bases). V lost 4 bases to trimming and J lost 5 bases, with 8 bases between them. Germline CDR1 is MNHEY and CDR2 is SMNVEV (reference sequence). The CDR3 sequence is 12 residues long. CDR3 coding DNA: TGTGCCAGCAGTTCGGGACGTACTGAAGCTTTCTTT. Translation: CASSSGRTEAFF.

This chain uses TRBV6-1 with TRBJ1-2, with D unresolved. This CDR3 is 12 amino acids long. Germline CDR1 and CDR2: MNHNS and SASEGT. V shed 7 bases and J shed 10 bases, with 16 bases lying between them. The CDR3 here is CASTPNGGSYTF. The CDR3 coding sequence is TGTGCCAGCACCCCAAATGGTGGGTCCTACACCTTC.

The chain recombines TRBV5-6 with TRBJ1-2; 8 positions agree with TRBD1. The germline CDR1 and CDR2 sequences are SGHDT and YYEEEE. The CDR3 is made up of 15 amino acids. The ends lost 0 bases at V and 6 bases at J; junction bases unmatched: 7. DNA of the CDR3: TGTGCCAGCAGCTTGGTGGCAGGGGGCAAGAATGGCTACACCTTC. Its protein is CASSLVAGGKNGYTF.

V usage is TRBV2 and J usage is TRBJ1-2, with a tentative D call TRBD1 (6 bases). The CDR3 runs 14 residues. The germline V gene has CDR1 SNHLY and CDR2 FYNNEI. Trimming stripped 2 bases from V and 4 bases from J, with 11 bases between. This CDR3 is CASSENRDTYGYTF. In DNA, the CDR3 is TGTGCCAGCAGTGAAAACCGGGACACCTATGGCTACACCTTC.

The chain joins TRBV9 to TRBJ2-7; perhaps D is TRBD1 or TRBD2 (5 bases each). The V end lost 0 bases, the J end lost 2 bases, and 12 bases lay between the germline ends. This CDR3 is built from 15 residues. The germline V gene encodes CDR1 SGDLS and CDR2 YYNGEE. The CDR3 sequence: CASSVGLGTTYEQYF. The CDR3 DNA is TGTGCCAGCAGCGTAGGCCTGGGGACCACCTACGAGCAGTACTTC.

The chain uses TRBV15 and TRBJ2-1, with 7 bases lining up with TRBD1. Trimming cost V 4 bases and J 9 bases; bases outside gene matches: 9. CDR3 size: 14 residues. Germline-derived CDR1 and CDR2 are LNHNV and YYDKDF (reference sequence). CDR3 sequence reads: CATSTRTGNSEQFF. CDR3 DNA sequence: TGTGCCACCAGCACTAGGACAGGCAACAGTGAGCAGTTCTTC.

This chain connects TRBV30 to TRBJ1-4; D ambiguous. V was shortened by 4 bases and J by 7 bases, with 13 bases between the two germline ends. The CDR3 totals 13 residues. CDR1 and CDR2 from the germline V gene are GTSNPN and SVGIG (reference sequence). CDR3 region: CAWTPGITEKLFF. For the CDR3, the DNA is TGTGCCTGGACCCCGGGGATAACTGAAAAACTGTTTTTT.

This clone was picked up one time. The chain uses TRBV9 and TRBJ2-1, with TRBD2 as a possible D gene (5 bases). The germline V gene encodes CDR1 SGDLS and CDR2 YYNGEE. V was clipped by 1 base and J by 13 bases, with 12 bases between them. The CDR3 is 12 amino acids. CDR3 sequence: CASSVSGMDQFF. The CDR3 DNA sequence: TGTGCCAGCAGCGTATCCGGGATGGATCAGTTCTTC.

V and J are TRBV6-5 and TRBJ1-1, with D unclear. The CDR3 runs 12 residues. V was pared by 6 bases and J by 5 bases, with 10 bases between. Germline loops: CDR1 MNHEY, CDR2 SVGAGI. The chain's CDR3 is CASSPGWTEAFF. CDR3 DNA sequence: TGTGCCAGCAGCCCCGGCTGGACTGAAGCTTTCTTT.